One sample yielded the 23 T cell receptor beta chains listed below, sequenced in a study of T cell responses to AZD1222 COVID-19 vaccine (dated by TCRdb to about 2021). Libraries were constructed by the immunoSEQ multiplex PCR assay. This is the immuneACCESS table as TCRdb keeps it, with only in-frame sequences that have V and J called. A part of the clones is gone; compared with another copy, unresolved V genes explain less than half, and the rest is unexplained. This sample has 150,000 to 200,000 clones in its table, and 90% of those were observed once. The leading ten clones occupy about 2.6% of the sample. The meaning of the sample's time point label: baseline before first vaccination. The input for sequencing was peripheral blood, taken on day 0 of AZD1222 vaccination. The receptors derive from an adult in good health.

Worth noting for this clone: The DNA is left out, because the CDR3 cannot be placed on it with certainty; the CDR3 is given as TCRdb lists it. The chain couples TRBV6-2 or TRBV6-3 to TRBJ1-1; TRBD1, the table's D call, was not compared with the DNA. CDR1 is MNHEY, CDR2 SVGEGT, per germline. The CDR3 is 13 residues long, counting both termini. The CDR3 loop reads CASSYVGQGAEKF.

As concerns this clone: The germline gene is not matched at one end of the junction; a read error may be the cause. The rearrangement joins TRBV5-6 to TRBJ2-3, with 13 bases matching TRBD2. Germline CDR1 reads SGHDT; CDR2 reads YYEEEE. The CDR3 totals 14 residues. The CDR3 DNA follows: TGTGCCAGCAGCCTCGGACTAGCGGGGGCCTCGGGGAATTTT. Translated, it gives CASSLGLAGASGNF.

J is TRBJ2-1 and V is TRBV7-9, with a possible D match to TRBD2 (5 bases). The CDR3 runs 13 residues. Germline values: CDR1 SEHNR, CDR2 FQNEAQ (reference sequence). Trimming took off 2 bases at V and 9 bases at J, with 11 bases between the two ends. The CDR3 sequence: CASSLIGVGEQFF. DNA for the CDR3: TGTGCCAGCAGCTTAATCGGGGTCGGTGAGCAGTTCTTC.

The CDR3: CASSYAVKNTEAFF. CDR3 nucleotides: TGTGCCAGCAGTTACGCAGTTAAGAACACTGAAGCTTTCTTT. The J gene is TRBJ1-1, the V gene TRBV6-5; no firm D call. Trimming cost V 2 bases and J 1 base, with 8 bases left between them. The germline V gene encodes CDR1 MNHEY and CDR2 SVGAGI. The CDR3 runs 14 residues.

CDR3 nucleotides: TGTGCCAGCAGACGACAGGGGCCTGGAAACACCATATATTTT. Translation: CASRRQGPGNTIYF. The chain recombines TRBV2 with TRBJ1-3, with 8 bases identical to TRBD1. J gave up 2 bases and V 6 bases, and 3 bases lay outside the gene matches. The CDR3 is 14 amino acids. Germline V gene lookup returns CDR1 SNHLY and CDR2 FYNNEI. Full variable domain (outside the CDR3, taken from reference TRBV2 and TRBJ1-3): EPEVTQTPSHQVTQMGQEVILRCVPISNHLYFYWYRQILGQKVEFLVSFYNNEISEKSEIFDDQFSVERPDGSNFTLKIRSTKLEDSAMYFCASRRQGPGNTIYFGEGSWLTVV.

The V and J genes are TRBV5-6 and TRBJ2-3; D not resolved. Germline V lookup: CDR1 SGHDT, CDR2 YYEEEE. The CDR3 contains 13 residues. Between the trimmed V and J ends, which lost 1 base and 6 bases, there was a span of 9 bases. CDR3 coding DNA: TGTGCCAGCAGCTTGAACTTCGGCGATACGCAGTATTTT. Residues: CASSLNFGDTQYF. Supplemented by reference TRBV5-6 and TRBJ2-3, the full variable domain reads DAGVTQSPTHLIKTRGQQVTLRCSPKSGHDTVSWYQQALGQGPQFIFQYYEEEERQRGNFPDRFSGHQFPNYSSELNVNALLLGDSALYLCASSLNFGDTQYFGPGTRLTVL.

The rearrangement uses TRBV10-3 and TRBJ2-5, with TRBD2 identical over 14 bases. The CDR3 spans 15 residues. V dropped 6 bases and J dropped 5; count of bases not matched to a gene: 5. Germline assignment: CDR1 ENHRY and CDR2 SYGVKD. Written as DNA, the CDR3 is TGTGCCATCAGAGGACTAGCGGGGGGCCGGGAGACCCAGTACTTC. Protein product: CAIRGLAGGRETQYF.

This chain uses TRBV9 with TRBJ1-6, with TRBD1 identical over 8 bases. The CDR3 loop spans 16 amino acids. The germline V gene encodes CDR1 SGDLS and CDR2 YYNGEE. The J segment lost 5 bases and the V segment lost 2 bases, leaving 6 bases of the junction unmatched. DNA for the CDR3: TGTGCCAGCAGCGTTACTGGGACAGGAGATAATTCACCCCTCCACTTT. This gives the protein CASSVTGTGDNSPLHF.

The rearrangement links TRBV7-9 to TRBJ1-3, with D perhaps matching TRBD1 (5 bases). Germline V gene data show CDR1 as SEHNR and CDR2 as FQNEAQ (reference sequence). The CDR3 runs 17 residues. V was pared by 1 base and J by 2 bases, with 15 bases between. In nucleotides, the CDR3 is TGTGCCAGCAGCTTAGATGGTCCGAAGGGGACTGGAAACACCATATATTTT. Protein: CASSLDGPKGTGNTIYF.

The chain couples TRBV7-9 to TRBJ2-1; tentatively, D is TRBD2 (6 bases). The CDR3 has 11 amino acids. Trimming stripped 5 bases from V and 15 bases from J, with 14 bases between. From germline, CDR1 is SEHNR and CDR2 FQNEAQ (reference sequence). CDR3 amino acids: CASSRLAHAFF. DNA of the CDR3: TGTGCCAGCAGCCGTCTAGCGCACGCGTTCTTC.

The gene calls are TRBV6-5 and TRBJ2-1; the match to TRBD2 covers 14 bases. From germline, CDR1 is MNHEY and CDR2 SVGAGI. V was clipped by 6 bases and J by 6 bases; unmatched bases: 4. CDR3 size: 15 residues. CDR3 loop: CASSPGLAGVNEQFF. CDR3 coding DNA: TGTGCCAGCAGCCCGGGACTAGCGGGGGTCAATGAGCAGTTCTTC.

This rearrangement joins TRBV27 to TRBJ1-1; D remains ambiguous. The germline V gene has CDR1 MNHEY and CDR2 SMNVEV (reference sequence). The CDR3 sequence is 14 residues long. Trimming left V 7 bases short and J 4 bases short, with 16 bases between. CDR3 amino acids: CASTSGRILTEAFF. In nucleotides, the CDR3 is TGTGCCAGCACCTCTGGGCGCATACTCACTGAAGCTTTCTTT.

This rearrangement joins TRBV5-4 to TRBJ2-3, with TRBD1 matching over 9 bases. The V and J ends lost 4 bases and 1 base, in that order; junction bases with no gene match: 4. This CDR3 region has 15 residues. Germline V CDR1 and CDR2: SGHNT, YYREEE (reference sequence). The CDR3, as DNA: TGTGCCAGCAGCATGGGACAGGGCGGCACAGATACGCAGTATTTT. The encoded protein is CASSMGQGGTDTQYF.

This sequence joins TRBV24-1 and TRBJ1-3; perhaps TRBD1 as D (5 bases). This CDR3 region has 17 residues. Germline CDR1 and CDR2: KGHDR and SFDVKD. V lost 9 bases and J lost 0, with 20 bases in between. CDR3 nucleotides: TGTGCCACCGTAGGGCAGGACAAATCCTTCTCTGGAAACACCATATATTTT. Translating gives CATVGQDKSFSGNTIYF.

The chain employs TRBV7-2 and TRBJ2-7; D might be TRBD1 or TRBD2, each matching 5 bases. The CDR3 totals 14 residues. Trimming cost V 8 bases and J 4 bases, with 18 bases left between them. Germline assignment: CDR1 SGHTA and CDR2 FQGNSA. CDR3 loop: CASRGLGVAYEQYF. As DNA, the CDR3 is TGTGCCAGCCGGGGCCTTGGGGTTGCTTACGAGCAGTACTTC. The variable domain in full, with the rest retrieved from reference TRBV7-2 and TRBJ2-7, is GAGVSQSPSNKVTEKGKDVELRCDPISGHTALYWYRQSLGQGLEFLIYFQGNSAPDKSGLPSDRFSAERTGGSVSTLTIQRTQQEDSAVYLCASRGLGVAYEQYFGPGTRLTVT.

The rearrangement uses TRBV7-6 and TRBJ1-6; 8 bases match TRBD1. The germline CDR1 and CDR2 sequences are SGHVS and FNYEAQ. This CDR3 has 16 residues. The J segment lost 7 bases and the V segment lost 2 bases, leaving 7 bases of the junction unmatched. CDR3 coding DNA: TGTGCCAGCAGCTTATCCCGGGACAGGTGGAATTCACCCCTCCACTTT. It codes for CASSLSRDRWNSPLHF. Full variable domain (outside the CDR3, taken from reference TRBV7-6 and TRBJ1-6): GAGVSQSPRYKVTKRGQDVALRCDPISGHVSLYWYRQALGQGPEFLTYFNYEAQQDKSGLPNDRFSAERPEGSISTLTIQRTEQRDSAMYRCASSLSRDRWNSPLHFGNGTRLTVT.

The chain couples TRBV7-2 to TRBJ2-1; TRBD2 agrees at 14 bases. The CDR3 consists of 15 residues. In germline, CDR1 is SGHTA, CDR2 FQGNSA. Losses at the gene ends were 3 bases for V and 10 bases for J; bases not matched to a gene: 5. The CDR3 loop reads CASSLTSGGAREQFF. Here the CDR3 DNA reads TGTGCCAGCAGCTTGACTAGCGGGGGGGCCCGAGAGCAGTTCTTC.

This chain uses TRBV4-3 with TRBJ1-4; D is unresolved. The germline V and J ends were trimmed by 1 base and 0 bases, with 6 bases remaining between them. This CDR3 has 15 amino acids. Germline V gene lookup returns CDR1 LGHNA and CDR2 YSLEER. The CDR3 bases are TGCGCCAGCAGCCAAGTTACATCAACTAATGAAAAACTGTTTTTT. Protein product: CASSQVTSTNEKLFF.

The chain employs TRBV4-3 and TRBJ2-3; D gene unclear. Germline V lookup: CDR1 LGHNA, CDR2 YSLEER. V gave up 0 bases and J gave up 6 bases, with 7 bases separating them. CDR3 length equals 13 residues. The CDR3 DNA is TGCGCCAGCAGCCAAGATCGCCGGGATACGCAGTATTTT. Translation gives CASSQDRRDTQYF.

The chain employs TRBV11-2 and TRBJ2-2; D call uncertain. CDR1 and CDR2 from the germline V gene are SGHAT and FQNNGV. V dropped 6 bases and J dropped 4 bases, with 12 bases sitting between them. CDR3 length equals 14 residues. CDR3 sequence (DNA): TGTGCCAGCAGTCCAGTTGGGCCCACCGGGGAGCTGTTTTTT. Protein sequence: CASSPVGPTGELFF.

The chain has TRBV6-4 and TRBJ2-2; 8 bases map to TRBD2. Trimming at V came to 2 bases and at J to 1 base, leaving 0 bases not matched to a gene. CDR1 and CDR2 (germline): MRHNA, SNTAGT. The CDR3 extends over 15 amino acids. CDR3 DNA sequence: TGTGCCAGCAGTGACGCGGGGGGGAACACCGGGGAGCTGTTTTTT. Residues: CASSDAGGNTGELFF.

The chain carries TRBV5-1 and TRBJ1-2; 8 nucleotides match TRBD1. Germline CDR1 and CDR2: SGHRS and YFSETQ. This CDR3 comprises 15 residues. V was pared by 0 bases and J by 6 bases, with 7 bases of the junction left unmatched. Written as DNA, the CDR3 is TGCGCCAGCAGCTTGGAAGGACAGGGTTCGGATGGCTACACCTTC. This gives the protein CASSLEGQGSDGYTF.

The V and J genes are TRBV7-2 and TRBJ2-7, with D tentatively TRBD2 (6 bases). The CDR3 runs 14 residues. Germline CDR1 and CDR2: SGHTA and FQGNSA. V lost 7 bases, J lost 3 bases, and 16 bases lay in between. The CDR3 here is CASTLAGGNYEQYF. CDR3 sequence (DNA): TGTGCCAGCACCCTAGCCGGCGGGAACTACGAGCAGTACTTC.